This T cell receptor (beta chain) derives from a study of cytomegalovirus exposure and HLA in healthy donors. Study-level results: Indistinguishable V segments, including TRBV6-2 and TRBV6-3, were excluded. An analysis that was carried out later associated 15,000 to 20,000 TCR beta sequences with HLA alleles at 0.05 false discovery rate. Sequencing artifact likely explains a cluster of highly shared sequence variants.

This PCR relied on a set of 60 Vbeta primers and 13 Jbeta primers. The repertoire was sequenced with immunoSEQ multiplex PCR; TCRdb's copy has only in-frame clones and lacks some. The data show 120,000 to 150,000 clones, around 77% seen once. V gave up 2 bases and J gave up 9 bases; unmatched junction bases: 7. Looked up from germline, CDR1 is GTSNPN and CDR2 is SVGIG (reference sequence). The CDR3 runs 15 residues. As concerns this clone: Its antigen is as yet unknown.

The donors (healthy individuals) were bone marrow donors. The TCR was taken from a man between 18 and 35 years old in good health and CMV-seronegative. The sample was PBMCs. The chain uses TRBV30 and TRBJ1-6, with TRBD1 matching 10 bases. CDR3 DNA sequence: TGTGCCTGGAGTTCTCGGGACAGGGGTACTTCACCCCTCCACTTT. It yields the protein CAWSSRDRGTSPLHF.